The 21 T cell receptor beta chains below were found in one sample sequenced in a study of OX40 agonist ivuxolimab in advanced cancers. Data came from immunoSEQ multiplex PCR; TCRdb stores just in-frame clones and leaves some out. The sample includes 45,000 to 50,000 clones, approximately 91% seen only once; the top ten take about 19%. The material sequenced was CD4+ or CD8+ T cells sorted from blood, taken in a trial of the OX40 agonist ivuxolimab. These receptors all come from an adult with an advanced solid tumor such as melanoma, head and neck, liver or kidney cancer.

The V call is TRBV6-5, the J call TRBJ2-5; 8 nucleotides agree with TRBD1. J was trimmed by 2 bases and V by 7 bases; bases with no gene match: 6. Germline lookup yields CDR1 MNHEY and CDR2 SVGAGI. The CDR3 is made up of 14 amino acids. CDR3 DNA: TGTGCCAGCACCGGACAGGGCACTCAAGAGACCCAGTACTTC. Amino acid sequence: CASTGQGTQETQYF.

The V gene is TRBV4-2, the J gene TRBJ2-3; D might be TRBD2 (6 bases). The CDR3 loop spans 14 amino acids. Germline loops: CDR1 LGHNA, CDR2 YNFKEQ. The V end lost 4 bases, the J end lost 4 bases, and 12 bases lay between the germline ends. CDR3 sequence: CASSPGTGPDTQYF. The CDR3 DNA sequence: TGTGCCAGCAGCCCCGGGACTGGCCCAGATACGCAGTATTTT.

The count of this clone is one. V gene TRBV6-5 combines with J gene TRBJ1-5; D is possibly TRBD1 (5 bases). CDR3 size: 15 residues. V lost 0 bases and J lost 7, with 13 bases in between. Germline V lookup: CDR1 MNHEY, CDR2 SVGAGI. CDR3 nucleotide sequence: TGTGCCAGCAGTTACTCGTCAGGGCCGGGACAGCCCCAGCATTTT. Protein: CASSYSSGPGQPQHF.

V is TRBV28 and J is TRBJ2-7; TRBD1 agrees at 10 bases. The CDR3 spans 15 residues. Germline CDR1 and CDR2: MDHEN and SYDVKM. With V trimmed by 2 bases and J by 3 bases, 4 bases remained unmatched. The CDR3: CASSLTGQGIYEQYF. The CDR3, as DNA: TGTGCCAGCAGTTTAACGGGACAGGGGATCTACGAGCAGTACTTC.

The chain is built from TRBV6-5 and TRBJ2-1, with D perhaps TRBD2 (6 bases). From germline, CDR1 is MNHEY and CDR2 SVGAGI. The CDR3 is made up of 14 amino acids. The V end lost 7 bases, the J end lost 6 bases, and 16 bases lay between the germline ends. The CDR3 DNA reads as TGTGCCAGCACTAAAGGGAGGACCAGCAATGAGCAGTTCTTC. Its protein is CASTKGRTSNEQFF.

The CDR3 region is CASSLVVPGGTEAFF. In DNA, the CDR3 is TGTGCCAGCAGCTTAGTGGTCCCAGGGGGCACTGAAGCTTTCTTT. J is TRBJ1-1 and V is TRBV11-2; 7 positions agree with TRBD1. CDR1 is SGHAT, CDR2 FQNNGV, per germline. V lost 1 base and J lost 4; bases outside the gene matches: 6. There are 15 residues in the CDR3. Full variable domain (outside the CDR3, taken from reference TRBV11-2 and TRBJ1-1): EAGVAQSPRYKIIEKRQSVAFWCNPISGHATLYWYQQILGQGPKLLIQFQNNGVVDDSQLPKDRFSAERLKGVDSTLKIQPAKLEDSAVYLCASSLVVPGGTEAFFGQGTRLTVV.

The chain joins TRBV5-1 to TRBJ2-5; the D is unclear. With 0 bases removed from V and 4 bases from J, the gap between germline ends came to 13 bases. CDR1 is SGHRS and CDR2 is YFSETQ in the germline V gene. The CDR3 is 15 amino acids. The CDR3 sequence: CASSLAGLEPETQYF. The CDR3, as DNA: TGCGCCAGCAGCTTGGCCGGGCTGGAGCCAGAGACCCAGTACTTC.

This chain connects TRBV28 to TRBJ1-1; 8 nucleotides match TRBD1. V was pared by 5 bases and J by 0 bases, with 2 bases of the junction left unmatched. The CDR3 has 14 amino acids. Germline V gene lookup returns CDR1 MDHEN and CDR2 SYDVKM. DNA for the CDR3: TGTGCCAGCAGTCGGACAGGGATGAACACTGAAGCTTTCTTT. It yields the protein CASSRTGMNTEAFF.

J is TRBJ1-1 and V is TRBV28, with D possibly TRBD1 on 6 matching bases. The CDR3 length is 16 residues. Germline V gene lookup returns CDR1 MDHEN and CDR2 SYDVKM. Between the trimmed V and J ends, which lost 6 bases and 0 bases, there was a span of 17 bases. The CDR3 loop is CASSHLGDTMNTEAFF. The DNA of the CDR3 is TGTGCCAGCAGCCACTTAGGGGACACCATGAACACTGAAGCTTTCTTT.

This CDR3 is CASSFSAETQYF. CDR3 nucleotides: TGCGCCAGCAGCTTCTCGGCGGAGACCCAGTACTTC. The genes are TRBV5-1 and TRBJ2-5; D gene unclear. The germline CDR1 and CDR2 sequences are SGHRS and YFSETQ. The CDR3 is made up of 12 amino acids. Trimming removed 2 bases from V and 5 bases from J, with 7 bases in between.

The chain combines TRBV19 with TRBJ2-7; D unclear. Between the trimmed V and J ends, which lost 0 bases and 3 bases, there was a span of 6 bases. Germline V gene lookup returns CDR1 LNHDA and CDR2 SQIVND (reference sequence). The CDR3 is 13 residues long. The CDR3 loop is CASSIDNGYEQYF. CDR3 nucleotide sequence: TGTGCCAGTAGTATAGATAACGGCTACGAGCAGTACTTC.

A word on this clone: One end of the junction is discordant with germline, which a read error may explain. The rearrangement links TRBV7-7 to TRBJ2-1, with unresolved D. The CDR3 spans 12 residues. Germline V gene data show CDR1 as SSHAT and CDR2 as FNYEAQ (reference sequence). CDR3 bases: TGTGCTAGCAGCTTAGTGGCCAATGAGCAGTTCTTC. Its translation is CASSLVANEQFF.

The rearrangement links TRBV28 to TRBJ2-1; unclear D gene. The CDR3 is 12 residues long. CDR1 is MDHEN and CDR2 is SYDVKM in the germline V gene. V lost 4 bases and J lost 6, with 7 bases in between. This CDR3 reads CASSSGLNEQFF. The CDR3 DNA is TGTGCCAGCAGTTCGGGCCTCAATGAGCAGTTCTTC.

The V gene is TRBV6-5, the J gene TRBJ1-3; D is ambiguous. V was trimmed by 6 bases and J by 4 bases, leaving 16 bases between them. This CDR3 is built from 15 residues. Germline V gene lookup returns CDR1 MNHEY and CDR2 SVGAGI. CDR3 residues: CASSPWWGPGNTIYF. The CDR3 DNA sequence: TGTGCCAGCAGCCCATGGTGGGGTCCGGGAAACACCATATATTTT.

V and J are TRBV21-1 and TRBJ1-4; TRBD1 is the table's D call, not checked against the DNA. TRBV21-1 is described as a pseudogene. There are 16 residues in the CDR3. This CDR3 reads CASSRGGRETNEKLFF. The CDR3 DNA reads TGTGCCAGCAGCAGAGGGGGTCGAGAAACTAATGAAAAACTGTTTTTT.

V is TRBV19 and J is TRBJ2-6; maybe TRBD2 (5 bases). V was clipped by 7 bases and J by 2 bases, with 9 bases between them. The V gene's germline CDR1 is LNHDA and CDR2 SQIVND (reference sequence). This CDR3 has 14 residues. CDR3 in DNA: TGTGCCAGTACGCGGGTCCCTGGGGCCAACGTCCTGACTTTC. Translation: CASTRVPGANVLTF.

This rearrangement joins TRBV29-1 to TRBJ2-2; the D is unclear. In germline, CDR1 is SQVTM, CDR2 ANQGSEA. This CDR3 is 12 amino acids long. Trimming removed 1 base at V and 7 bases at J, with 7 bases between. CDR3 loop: CSVEVPVGELFF. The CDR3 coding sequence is TGCAGCGTTGAAGTCCCAGTCGGGGAGCTGTTTTTT.

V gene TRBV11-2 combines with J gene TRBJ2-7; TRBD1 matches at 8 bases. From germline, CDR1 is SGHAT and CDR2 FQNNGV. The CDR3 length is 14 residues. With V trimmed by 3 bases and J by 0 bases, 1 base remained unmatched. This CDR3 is CASSLGTGSYEQYF. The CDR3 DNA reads TGTGCCAGCAGCTTGGGGACAGGCTCCTACGAGCAGTACTTC.

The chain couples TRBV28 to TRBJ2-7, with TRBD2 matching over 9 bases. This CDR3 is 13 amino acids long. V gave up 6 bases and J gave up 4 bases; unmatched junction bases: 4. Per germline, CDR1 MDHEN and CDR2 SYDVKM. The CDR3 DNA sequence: TGTGCCAGCAGCGGGACTAGCTCTTACGAGCAGTACTTC. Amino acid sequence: CASSGTSSYEQYF.

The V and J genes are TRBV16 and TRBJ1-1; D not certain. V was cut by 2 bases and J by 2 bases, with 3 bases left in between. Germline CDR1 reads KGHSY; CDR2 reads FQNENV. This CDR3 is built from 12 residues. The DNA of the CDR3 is TGTGCCAGCAGCCAAGGAAACACTGAAGCTTTCTTT. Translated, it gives CASSQGNTEAFF.

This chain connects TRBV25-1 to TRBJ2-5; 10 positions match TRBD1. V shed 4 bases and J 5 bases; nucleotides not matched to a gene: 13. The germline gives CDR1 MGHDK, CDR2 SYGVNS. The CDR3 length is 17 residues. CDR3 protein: CASSGWDRGFLGETQYF. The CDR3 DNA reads TGTGCCAGCAGTGGCTGGGACAGGGGCTTCCTGGGGGAGACCCAGTACTTC.